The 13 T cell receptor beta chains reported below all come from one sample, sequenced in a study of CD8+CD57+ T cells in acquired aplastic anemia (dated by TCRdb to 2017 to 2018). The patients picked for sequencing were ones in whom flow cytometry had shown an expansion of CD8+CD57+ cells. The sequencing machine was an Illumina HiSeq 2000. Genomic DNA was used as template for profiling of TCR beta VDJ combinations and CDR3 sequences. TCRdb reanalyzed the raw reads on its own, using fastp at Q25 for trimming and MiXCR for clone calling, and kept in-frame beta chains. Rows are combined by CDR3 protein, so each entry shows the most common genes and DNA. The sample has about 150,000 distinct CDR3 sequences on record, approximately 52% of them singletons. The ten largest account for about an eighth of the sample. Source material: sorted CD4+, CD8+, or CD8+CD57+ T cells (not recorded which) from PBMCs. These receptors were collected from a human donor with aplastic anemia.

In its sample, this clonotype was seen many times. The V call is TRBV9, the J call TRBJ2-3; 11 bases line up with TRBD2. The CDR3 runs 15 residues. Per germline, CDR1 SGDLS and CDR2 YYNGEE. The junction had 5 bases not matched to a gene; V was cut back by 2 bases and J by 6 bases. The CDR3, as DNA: TGTGCCAGCAGCGTTAGCGGGGGGGCAGGGGATACGCAGTATTTT. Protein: CASSVSGGAGDTQYF. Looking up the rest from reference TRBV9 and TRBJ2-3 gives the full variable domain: DSGVTQTPKHLITATGQRVTLRCSPRSGDLSVYWYQQSLDQGLQFLIQYYNGEERAKGNILERFSAQQFPDLHSELNLSSLELGDSALYFCASSVSGGAGDTQYFGPGTRLTVL.

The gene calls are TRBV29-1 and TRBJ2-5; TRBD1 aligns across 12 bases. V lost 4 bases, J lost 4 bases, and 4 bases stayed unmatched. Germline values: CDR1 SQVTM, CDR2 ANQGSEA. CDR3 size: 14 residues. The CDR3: CSVGGTGGRETQYF. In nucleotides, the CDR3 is TGCAGCGTTGGGGGGACAGGGGGCCGAGAGACCCAGTACTTC.

As DNA, the CDR3 is TGTGCCAGCAGTAACGTACAGAACACCGGGGAGCTGTTTTTT. This translates into CASSNVQNTGELFF. The J gene is TRBJ2-2, the V gene TRBV3-1; D gene uncertain. Germline CDR1 reads LGHDT; CDR2 reads YNNKEL (reference sequence). The ends were cut back, 6 bases at V and 1 base at J, with 9 bases in the middle. The CDR3 totals 14 residues.

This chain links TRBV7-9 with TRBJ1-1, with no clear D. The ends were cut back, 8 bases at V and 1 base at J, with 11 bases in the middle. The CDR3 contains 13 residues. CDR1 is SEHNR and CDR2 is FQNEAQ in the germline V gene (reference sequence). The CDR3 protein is CASSEPKNTEAFF. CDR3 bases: TGTGCCAGCTCTGAACCAAAGAACACTGAAGCTTTCTTT.

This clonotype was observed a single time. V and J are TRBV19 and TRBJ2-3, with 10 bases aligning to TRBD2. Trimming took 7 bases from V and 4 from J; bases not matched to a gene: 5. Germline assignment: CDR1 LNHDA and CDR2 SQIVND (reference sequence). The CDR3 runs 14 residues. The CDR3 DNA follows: TGTGCCAGTATGCTAGCGGGAGTAGCAGATACGCAGTATTTT. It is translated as CASMLAGVADTQYF.

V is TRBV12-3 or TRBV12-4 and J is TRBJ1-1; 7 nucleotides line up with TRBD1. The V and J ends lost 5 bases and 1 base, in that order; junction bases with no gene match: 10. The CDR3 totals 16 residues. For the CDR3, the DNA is TGTGCCAGCAGTCCCCAAGACAGGGCGTCGAACACTGAAGCTTTCTTT. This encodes CASSPQDRASNTEAFF.

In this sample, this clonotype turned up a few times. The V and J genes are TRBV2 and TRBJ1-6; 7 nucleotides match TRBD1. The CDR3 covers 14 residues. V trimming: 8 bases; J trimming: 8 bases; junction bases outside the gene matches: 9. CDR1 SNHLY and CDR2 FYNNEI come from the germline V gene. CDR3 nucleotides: TGTGCCAGCCGGGACAGTACGTCATATTCACCCCTCCACTTT. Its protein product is CASRDSTSYSPLHF.

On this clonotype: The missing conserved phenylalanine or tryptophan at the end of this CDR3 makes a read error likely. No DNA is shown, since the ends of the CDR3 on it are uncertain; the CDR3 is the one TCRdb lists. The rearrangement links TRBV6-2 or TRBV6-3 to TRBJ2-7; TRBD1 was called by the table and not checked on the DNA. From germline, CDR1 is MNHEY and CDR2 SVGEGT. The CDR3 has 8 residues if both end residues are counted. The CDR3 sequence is CASSYDPE.

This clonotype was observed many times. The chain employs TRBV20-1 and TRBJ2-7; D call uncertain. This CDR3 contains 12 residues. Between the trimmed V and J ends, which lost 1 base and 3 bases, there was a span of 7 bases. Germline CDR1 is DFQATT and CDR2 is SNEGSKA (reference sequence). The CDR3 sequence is CSARGLGYEQYF. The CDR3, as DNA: TGCAGTGCTAGAGGGTTGGGCTACGAGCAGTACTTC.

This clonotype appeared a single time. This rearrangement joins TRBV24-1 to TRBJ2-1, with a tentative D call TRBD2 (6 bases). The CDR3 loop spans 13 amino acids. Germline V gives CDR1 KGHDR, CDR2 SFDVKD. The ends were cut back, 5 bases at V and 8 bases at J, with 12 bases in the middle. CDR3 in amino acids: CATSARRGDEQFF. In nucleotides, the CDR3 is TGTGCCACCAGTGCCCGGAGGGGCGATGAGCAGTTCTTC.

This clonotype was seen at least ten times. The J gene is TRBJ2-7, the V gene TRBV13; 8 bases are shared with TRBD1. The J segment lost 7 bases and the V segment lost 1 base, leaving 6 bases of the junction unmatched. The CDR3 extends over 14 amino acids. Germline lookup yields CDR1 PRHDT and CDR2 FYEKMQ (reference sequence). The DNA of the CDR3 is TGTGCCAGCAGCTTAGCCCCTTACAGGGGGGAGCAGTACTTC. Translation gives CASSLAPYRGEQYF. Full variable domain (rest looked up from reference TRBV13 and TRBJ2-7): AAGVIQSPRHLIKEKRETATLKCYPIPRHDTVYWYQQGPGQDPQFLISFYEKMQSDKGSIPDRFSAQQFSDYHSELNMSSLELGDSALYFCASSLAPYRGEQYFGPGTRLTVT.

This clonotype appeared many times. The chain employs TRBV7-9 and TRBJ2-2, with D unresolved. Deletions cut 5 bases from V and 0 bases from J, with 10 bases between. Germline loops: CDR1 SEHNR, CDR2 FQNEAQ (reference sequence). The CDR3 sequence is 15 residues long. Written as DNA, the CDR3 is TGTGCCAGCAGCCACTCGGGCGCGAACACCGGGGAGCTGTTTTTT. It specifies CASSHSGANTGELFF.

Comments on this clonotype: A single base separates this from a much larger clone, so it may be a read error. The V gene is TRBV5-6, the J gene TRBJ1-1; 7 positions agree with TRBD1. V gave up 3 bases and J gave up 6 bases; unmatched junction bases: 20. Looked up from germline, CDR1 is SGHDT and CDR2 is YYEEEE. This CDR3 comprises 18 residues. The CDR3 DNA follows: TGTGCCAGCAGCTATGGGACAGCGGGCACAATTTATTACGCTGAAGCTTTCTTT. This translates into CASSYGTAGTIYYAEAFF.